The 16 T cell receptor beta chains below were found in one sample sequenced in a study of shared clonotypes between healthy human individuals. The repertoire was sequenced with immunoSEQ multiplex PCR; TCRdb's copy has only in-frame clones and lacks some. The repertoire holds 550,000 to 700,000 clones, with 60% to 75% as singletons. The sample taken for sequencing was memory CD4+ T cells sorted from blood. Subset meaning: CD45RA-negative fraction. These receptors were taken from a woman in her thirties in good health.

The CDR3 spells CASSSRRGASYNEQFF. In DNA, the CDR3 is TGTGCCAGCAGCTCGCGCCGAGGGGCGTCCTACAATGAGCAGTTCTTC. V and J are TRBV7-2 and TRBJ2-1; the D gene could be TRBD1 or TRBD2 (5 bases each). V was trimmed by 4 bases and J by 1 base, leaving 14 bases between them. In germline, CDR1 is SGHTA, CDR2 FQGNSA. The CDR3 extends over 16 amino acids.

This clone was found once. The chain combines TRBV20-1 with TRBJ2-4; a weak D match, TRBD1 (6 bases). This CDR3 comprises 11 residues. Deletions cut 3 bases from V and 13 bases from J, with 13 bases between. Germline-derived CDR1 and CDR2 are DFQATT and SNEGSKA (reference sequence). In DNA form, the CDR3 reads TGCAGTGCTAGGGCCAGGGGACAACAGTACTTC. Protein product: CSARARGQQYF.

This clone is a singleton in its sample. The rearrangement joins TRBV10-3 to TRBJ1-5, with 8 bases lining up with TRBD1. J was trimmed by 1 base and V by 6 bases; bases with no gene match: 5. CDR1 is ENHRY and CDR2 is SYGVKD in the germline V gene. There are 15 residues in the CDR3. This chain's CDR3 is CAIRGQGSSNQPQHF. Written as DNA, the CDR3 is TGTGCCATCAGAGGACAGGGCTCGAGCAATCAGCCCCAGCATTTT.

The chain is built from TRBV19 and TRBJ1-1, with 7 bases identical to TRBD1. Trimming cost V 3 bases and J 3 bases; bases outside gene matches: 7. This CDR3 is built from 15 residues. The germline V gene encodes CDR1 LNHDA and CDR2 SQIVND (reference sequence). The CDR3, as DNA: TGTGCCAGTAGTATGAGCGACAGGGCGTACACTGAAGCTTTCTTT. It yields the protein CASSMSDRAYTEAFF.

The chain links TRBV9 to TRBJ1-2, with D tentatively TRBD1 (5 bases). Germline V lookup: CDR1 SGDLS, CDR2 YYNGEE. Trimming took 0 bases from V and 8 from J, leaving 11 bases between them. The CDR3 consists of 13 residues. CDR3 residues: CASSVEGRLGYTF. In nucleotides, the CDR3 is TGTGCCAGCAGCGTAGAGGGACGTTTAGGCTACACCTTC.

V is TRBV6-1 and J is TRBJ2-7; TRBD2 agrees at 12 bases. In germline, CDR1 is MNHNS, CDR2 SASEGT. The junction had 4 bases not matched to a gene; V was cut back by 2 bases and J by 5 bases. CDR3 length: 15 residues. CDR3 sequence reads: CASSERTSGTNEQYF. CDR3 nucleotides: TGTGCCAGCAGTGAACGGACTAGCGGGACAAACGAGCAGTACTTC.

The table lists this clone with many counts. J is TRBJ2-1 and V is TRBV19, with 7 bases matching TRBD2. There are 14 residues in the CDR3. The J segment lost 6 bases and the V segment lost 4 bases, leaving 6 bases of the junction unmatched. Germline V gives CDR1 LNHDA, CDR2 SQIVND (reference sequence). CDR3 sequence: CASSTRELANEQFF. The DNA for the CDR3 is TGTGCCAGTAGTACGCGGGAGCTAGCCAATGAGCAGTTCTTC.

V usage is TRBV2 and J usage is TRBJ2-6; D is possibly TRBD1 (6 bases). Germline V gene lookup returns CDR1 SNHLY and CDR2 FYNNEI. The V and J ends lost 6 bases and 6 bases respectively, with 9 bases between them. The CDR3 is made up of 13 amino acids. In nucleotides, the CDR3 is TGTGCCAGCAGGAACAGGGAGGCCAACGTCCTGACTTTC. Its protein product is CASRNREANVLTF.

This chain connects TRBV7-2 to TRBJ2-2, with 9 bases identical to TRBD2. The V and J ends lost 5 bases and 6 bases, in that order; junction bases with no gene match: 4. Germline V lookup: CDR1 SGHTA, CDR2 FQGNSA. CDR3 size: 14 residues. The CDR3 loop is CASSITSGPGELFF. As DNA, the CDR3 is TGTGCCAGCAGCATCACTAGCGGGCCCGGGGAGCTGTTTTTT.

The V call is TRBV6-5, the J call TRBJ2-7; TRBD1 matches 11 bases. This CDR3 region has 15 residues. The germline V gene has CDR1 MNHEY and CDR2 SVGAGI. The V and J ends lost 0 bases and 4 bases, in that order; junction bases with no gene match: 2. The CDR3: CASSYSDRGRYEQYF. DNA of the CDR3: TGTGCCAGCAGTTACTCGGACAGGGGGCGTTACGAGCAGTACTTC.

The CDR3 region has the DNA TGTGCCAGCAGCGTAGGAGGGGGGGTCCTCTCCTACGAGCAGTACTTC. It yields the protein CASSVGGGVLSYEQYF. The rearrangement uses TRBV9 and TRBJ2-7, with a weak D call TRBD2 (7 bases). The ends were cut back, 0 bases at V and 0 bases at J, with 13 bases in the middle. Germline lookup yields CDR1 SGDLS and CDR2 YYNGEE. CDR3 length equals 16 residues. Drawing the rest from reference TRBV9 and TRBJ2-7, the complete variable domain is DSGVTQTPKHLITATGQRVTLRCSPRSGDLSVYWYQQSLDQGLQFLIQYYNGEERAKGNILERFSAQQFPDLHSELNLSSLELGDSALYFCASSVGGGVLSYEQYFGPGTRLTVT.

The chain employs TRBV5-1 and TRBJ2-7; TRBD2 might be the D (5 bases). Germline V gene sequence: CDR1 SGHRS, CDR2 YFSETQ. The CDR3 totals 14 residues. V was trimmed by 0 bases and J by 1 base, leaving 8 bases between them. The DNA for the CDR3 is TGCGCCAGCAGCTTGGCTGAGGGTTCCTACGAGCAGTACTTC. Amino acid sequence: CASSLAEGSYEQYF.

The V call is TRBV29-1, the J call TRBJ1-1, with no clear D. V lost 7 bases to trimming and J lost 3 bases, with 18 bases between them. This CDR3 region has 14 residues. Germline assignment: CDR1 SQVTM and CDR2 ANQGSEA. CDR3 DNA: TGCAGCGGGGGAAGAGGCAATAGGCACACTGAAGCTTTCTTT. It codes for CSGGRGNRHTEAFF.

This chain connects TRBV28 to TRBJ1-2; D may be TRBD1 (5 bases). The germline V and J ends were trimmed by 7 bases and 1 base, with 22 bases remaining between them. The CDR3 spans 17 residues. Germline loops: CDR1 MDHEN, CDR2 SYDVKM. CDR3 protein: CASNLGSTAYFNYGYTF. CDR3 bases: TGTGCCAGCAATCTCGGATCGACAGCCTACTTTAACTATGGCTACACCTTC.

The V and J genes are TRBV28 and TRBJ2-7, with 7 bases that match TRBD2. The CDR3 has 16 residues. Unmatched junction bases numbered 11, after V lost 6 bases and J lost 0 bases. Per germline, CDR1 MDHEN and CDR2 SYDVKM. The CDR3 sequence: CASRGNIAGTSYEQYF. DNA of the CDR3: TGTGCCAGCAGGGGAAATATAGCGGGTACCTCCTACGAGCAGTACTTC.

Concerning this clone: Other DNA sequences in the same sample also yield this CDR3. This chain uses TRBV6-5 with TRBJ1-4; a weak D match, TRBD1 (6 bases). CDR1 is MNHEY and CDR2 is SVGAGI in the germline V gene. V was shortened by 5 bases and J by 3 bases, with 10 bases between the two germline ends. The CDR3 is 14 amino acids. CDR3 loop: CASSRTASNEKLFF. CDR3 DNA: TGTGCCAGCAGTCGGACAGCCTCTAATGAAAAACTGTTTTTT.